This TCR beta chain was sequenced in a study of T-cell memory formation after mild COVID-19. The study, taken as a whole, reports: Clones contracting across day 15 to 85 had a balanced CD4/CD8 profile; later expanding clones leaned CD4+.

This clonotype was found a few times. Its cognate antigen is unknown. TCRdb called the 5' RACE reads again in MiXCR, with one record for every CDR3 protein. Of about 560,000 distinct CDR3 sequences in the sample, approximately 15% were seen once. This TCR was recovered from an adult woman who had mild COVID-19 (a few samples of this study predate the infection). Cell type and time point are not known. Sequenced: PBMCs or a T cell subset sorted from them (not recorded which).

DNA for the CDR3: TGTGCCAGCACTTTGGGGCAGGGCTCCTACGAGCAGTACTTC. Its translation is CASTLGQGSYEQYF. The rearrangement links TRBV12-3 or TRBV12-4 to TRBJ2-7; possible D gene TRBD1, 5 bases. This CDR3 is 14 amino acids long. V dropped 7 bases and J dropped 0 bases, with 13 bases sitting between them.